Following are 7 T cell receptor beta chains from one sample sequenced in a study of T cell changes during pregnancy in multiple sclerosis. Data came from immunoSEQ multiplex PCR; TCRdb stores just in-frame clones and leaves some out. The sample shows some 80,000 clones, over 90% of them seen only once. Sequences were derived from peripheral blood, sampled in the second trimester of pregnancy. The origin of the receptors is a female donor with multiple sclerosis, enrolled in a pregnancy study.

The chain employs TRBV19 and TRBJ1-1, with 7 bases lining up with TRBD1. J was trimmed by 3 bases and V by 4 bases; bases with no gene match: 5. This CDR3 comprises 14 residues. CDR1 is LNHDA, CDR2 SQIVND, per germline (reference sequence). The CDR3 coding sequence is TGTGCCAGTAGTACCCTTAGGGGGCACACTGAAGCTTTCTTT. It is translated as CASSTLRGHTEAFF.

The genes are TRBV7-3 and TRBJ2-5, with D unresolved. The CDR3 totals 13 residues. V was trimmed by 2 bases and J by 4 bases, leaving 8 bases between them. Per germline, CDR1 SGHTA and CDR2 FQGTGA. The CDR3 DNA is TGTGCCAGCAGCTTATATAACGGAGAGACCCAGTACTTC. Encoded protein: CASSLYNGETQYF.

The rearrangement joins TRBV6-1 to TRBJ1-5; maybe TRBD1 (5 bases). From germline, CDR1 is MNHNS and CDR2 SASEGT. V lost 7 bases, J lost 9 bases, and 19 bases lay in between. CDR3 length: 14 residues. CDR3 nucleotides: TGTGCCAGCAATACTGAAAGGGGTGCCAGGCCCCAGCATTTT. Its protein is CASNTERGARPQHF.

The chain is built from TRBV6-1 and TRBJ2-3; TRBD1 aligns across 7 bases. Germline CDR1 and CDR2: MNHNS and SASEGT. This CDR3 spans 15 amino acids. Unmatched junction bases numbered 9, after V lost 7 bases and J lost 2 bases. In DNA form, the CDR3 reads TGTGCCAGCATACGGGGACAGTTTTCCACAGATACGCAGTATTTT. It codes for CASIRGQFSTDTQYF.

The chain has TRBV20-1 and TRBJ1-1; D is uncertain. This CDR3 has 11 residues. Germline V gives CDR1 DFQATT, CDR2 SNEGSKA (reference sequence). Trimming took 8 bases from V and 1 from J, leaving 8 bases between them. The CDR3 region is CSYQENTEAFF. The CDR3 DNA follows: TGCAGTTATCAGGAGAACACTGAAGCTTTCTTT.

The chain joins TRBV18 to TRBJ2-3; D might be TRBD1 (6 bases). V shed 1 base and J shed 5 bases, with 13 bases lying between them. Germline CDR1 KGHSH, CDR2 LQKENI. This CDR3 region has 15 residues. The DNA of the CDR3 is TGTGCCAGCTCACCACGAACAGGGAGTAAAGATACGCAGTATTTT. Protein product: CASSPRTGSKDTQYF.

The rearrangement uses TRBV2 and TRBJ1-4; D possibly corresponds to TRBD1 (5 bases). Germline V gene data show CDR1 as SNHLY and CDR2 as FYNNEI. The CDR3 is 14 amino acids. Trimming shortened V by 4 bases and J by 3 bases, and 9 bases separated the two germline ends. The CDR3 is CASSALGANEKLFF. CDR3 bases: TGTGCCAGCAGTGCTCTAGGGGCTAATGAAAAACTGTTTTTT.